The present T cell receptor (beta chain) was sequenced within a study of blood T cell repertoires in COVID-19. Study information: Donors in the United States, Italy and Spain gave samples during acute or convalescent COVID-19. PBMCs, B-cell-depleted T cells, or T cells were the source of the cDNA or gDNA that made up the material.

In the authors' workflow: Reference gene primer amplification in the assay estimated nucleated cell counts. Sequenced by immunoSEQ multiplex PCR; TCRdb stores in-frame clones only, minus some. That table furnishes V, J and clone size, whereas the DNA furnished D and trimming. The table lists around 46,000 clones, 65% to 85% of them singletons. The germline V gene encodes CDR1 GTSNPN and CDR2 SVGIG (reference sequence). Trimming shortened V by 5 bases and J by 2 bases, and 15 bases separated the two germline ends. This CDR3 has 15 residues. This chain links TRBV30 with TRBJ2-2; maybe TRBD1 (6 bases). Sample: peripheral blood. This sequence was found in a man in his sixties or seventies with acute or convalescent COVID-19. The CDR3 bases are TGTGCCTGGTTCACCTCGGGACATAACACCGGGGAGCTGTTTTTT. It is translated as CAWFTSGHNTGELFF.